This T cell receptor (beta chain) was profiled in a study of T cell responses to AZD1222 COVID-19 vaccine. CDR1 and CDR2 (germline): SGHVS, FQNEAQ. This CDR3 has 14 residues. The germline V and J ends were trimmed by 4 bases and 0 bases, with 9 bases remaining between them. Some clones are missing from TCRdb's copy, which holds only in-frame ones; the method was immunoSEQ multiplex PCR. The data show fewer than 200,000 clones, 91% seen once. The sequenced sample was peripheral blood, obtained 28 days after the second AZD1222 dose. The V and J genes are TRBV7-8 and TRBJ2-5, with a tentative D call TRBD2 (6 bases). This TCR was sampled from an adult who received the AZD1222 COVID-19 vaccine. CDR3 residues: CASSWGTYQETQYF. The DNA for the CDR3 is TGTGCCAGCAGCTGGGGGACTTACCAAGAGACCCAGTACTTC.